Listed below are T cell receptor beta chains from one sample, sequenced in a study of breast tumors, draining lymph nodes, adjacent tissues. MiXCR, run by TCRdb on the multiplex PCR reads, gives a single entry per CDR3 protein. The repertoire consists of more than 15,000 distinct CDR3 sequences, with 55% to 75% occurring once and the leading ten covering 15% to 20%. Material for sequencing was tumor-adjacent breast tissue. All receptors come from a female donor with breast cancer. Some clones in this sample may be carry-over from other donors' samples. The CDR3 runs from the conserved cysteine through the conserved F or W. Each record gives: J gene, V gene, D gene, clone size, CDR3 protein, CDR3 DNA. The D gene is left open where the match is weak. For some rows the clone size is stated as once, few or many, or as a class when expanded; others skip it.

>TRBJ2-4|TRBV3-1|-|many
CASSPWEAKNIQYF
TGTGCCAGCAGCCCTTGGGAGGCCAAAAACATTCAGTACTTC
>TRBJ1-2|TRBV2|-|-
CASSGPRYGYTF
TGTGCCAGCAGTGGACCGCGGTATGGCTACACCTTC
>TRBJ2-6|TRBV20-1|-|-
CSAREGGSGANVLTF
TGCAGTGCTAGAGAGGGGGGCTCTGGGGCCAACGTCCTGACTTTC
>TRBJ1-2|TRBV11-2|TRBD1|-
CASSWPGGIYGYTF
TGTGCCAGCAGCTGGCCAGGGGGAATCTATGGCTACACCTTC
>TRBJ2-3|TRBV29-1|TRBD2|-
CSVDGAGVTDTQYF
TGCAGCGTTGATGGGGCGGGGGTCACAGATACGCAGTATTTT
>TRBJ2-2|TRBV19|-|-
CASMIQGLTTGELFF
TGTGCCAGTATGATCCAGGGGTTAACAACCGGGGAGCTGTTTTTT
>TRBJ1-6|TRBV5-1|-|-
CASSLAAVPPLHF
TGCGCCAGCAGCTTGGCGGCAGTACCACCCCTCCACTTT
>TRBJ1-2|TRBV14|TRBD1|-
CASSQGQGAKNGYTF
TGTGCCAGCAGCCAAGGGCAGGGGGCGAAAAATGGCTACACCTTC
>TRBJ2-5|TRBV28|TRBD2|many
CASSQYRGGRTQYF
TGTGCCAGCAGCCAATACCGGGGGGGCCGGACCCAGTACTTC
>TRBJ2-3|TRBV10-3|-|-
CAISESGSTDTQYF
TGTGCCATCAGTGAGTCGGGGAGTACAGATACGCAGTATTTT
>TRBJ1-6|TRBV19|-|few
CASSINSPLHF
TGTGCCAGTAGTATAAATTCACCCCTCCACTTT
>TRBJ2-7|TRBV6-6|-|-
CASSHSFSGADEQYF
TGTGCCAGCAGTCACTCGTTTTCGGGAGCCGACGAGCAGTACTTC
>TRBJ2-1|TRBV9|-|many
CASSRSPSVNEQFF
TGTGCCAGCAGTCGTTCACCTAGCGTCAATGAGCAGTTCTTC
>TRBJ2-3|TRBV11-3|TRBD1|-
CASSSGQGATDTQYF
TGTGCCAGCAGCTCGGGACAGGGAGCGACAGATACGCAGTATTTT
>TRBJ1-5|TRBV19|-|many
CASSIGQQPQHF
TGTGCCAGTAGTATCGGGCAACAGCCCCAGCATTTT
>TRBJ2-7|TRBV9|-|-
CASSKSGSSYEQSF
TGTGCCAGCAGCAAAAGCGGGTCCTCCTACGAGCAGTCCTTC
>TRBJ2-1|TRBV6-1|TRBD1|many
CASSGGQTISYNEQFF
TGTGCCAGCAGTGGGGGACAGACGATCTCCTACAATGAGCAGTTCTTC
>TRBJ2-7|TRBV5-5|-|many
CASSYPGPGTEQYF
TGTGCCAGCTCCTACCCGGGACCCGGGACCGAGCAGTACTTC
>TRBJ2-1|TRBV5-1|-|-
CASSLRGDEQFF
TGCGCCAGCAGCTTACGAGGGGATGAGCAGTTCTTC
>TRBJ2-7|TRBV5-1|TRBD2|once
CASSLGLAGGRPYEQYF
TGCGCCAGCAGCTTGGGACTAGCGGGGGGCCGTCCCTACGAGCAGTACTTC
>TRBJ1-1|TRBV28|-|few
CASTRSGTLATEAFF
TGTGCCAGCACTAGAAGCGGGACACTCGCGACTGAAGCTTTCTTT
>TRBJ1-2|TRBV13|TRBD1|many
CASSLRPRTGLGLGGYTF
TGTGCCAGCAGCTTACGCCCGAGGACAGGACTAGGGTTAGGGGGCTACACCTTC
>TRBJ1-5|TRBV30|-|-
CAWSSDRPRGSNQPQHF
TGTGCCTGGAGTTCCGACAGGCCGCGAGGAAGCAATCAGCCCCAGCATTTT
>TRBJ1-2|TRBV2|-|-
CASNARQPPYGYTF
TGTGCCAGCAATGCAAGACAGCCACCCTATGGCTACACCTTC
>TRBJ2-2|TRBV7-6|TRBD2|-
CASSNGLGESTGELFF
TGTGCCAGCAGCAATGGACTAGGTGAAAGCACCGGGGAGCTGTTTTTT
>TRBJ2-3|TRBV12-5|-|large
CASGLTQLGDTQYF
TGTGCTAGTGGTTTGACCCAACTAGGAGATACGCAGTATTTT
>TRBJ1-6|TRBV5-1|-|-
CASSSDREGSPLHF
TGCGCCAGCAGCTCGGACCGGGAAGGTTCCCCCCTCCACTTT
>TRBJ2-5|TRBV20-1|-|-
CSGRVDQETQYF
TGCAGTGGTAGAGTAGACCAAGAGACCCAGTACTTC
>TRBJ2-1|TRBV6-4|-|-
CASSDSNSPLKF
TGTGCCAGCAGTGACTCGAACAGTCCCCTGAAATTC
>TRBJ2-2|TRBV5-1|-|once
CASSSGQHTGELFF
TGCGCCAGCAGCTCCGGACAACACACCGGGGAGCTGTTTTTT
>TRBJ2-1|TRBV19|-|once
CASSVQSQAPYNEQFF
TGTGCCAGTAGTGTACAATCGCAGGCCCCTTACAATGAGCAGTTCTTC
>TRBJ2-3|TRBV4-2|TRBD2|-
CASSQELAGGPDTQYF
TGTGCCAGCAGCCAGGAACTAGCGGGGGGGCCAGATACGCAGTATTTT
>TRBJ2-7|TRBV14|TRBD1|-
CASSQAGTGSSYEQYF
TGTGCCAGCAGCCAAGCCGGGACAGGGAGCTCCTACGAGCAGTACTTC
>TRBJ2-3|TRBV12-5|-|many
CASGSPSGKGGTDTQYF
TGTGCTAGTGGTTCCCCGTCCGGGAAGGGCGGCACAGATACGCAGTATTTT
>TRBJ2-7|TRBV5-1|TRBD1|-
CASSSKQGAGEQYF
TGCGCCAGCAGCTCAAAACAGGGGGCCGGCGAGCAGTACTTC
>TRBJ1-2|TRBV7-9|TRBD1|-
CASSSQGERSGYTF
TGTGCCAGCAGCTCGCAGGGGGAGAGGAGTGGCTACACCTTC
>TRBJ2-3|TRBV6-6|-|-
CASSYASDTQYF
TGTGCCAGCAGTTACGCTTCGGATACGCAGTATTTT
>TRBJ1-2|TRBV5-1|-|-
CASSLDYSFYGYTF
TGCGCCAGCAGCTTGGATTACAGCTTTTATGGCTACACCTTC
>TRBJ1-2|TRBV6-5|-|many
CASSLRETNYGYTF
TGTGCCAGCAGTCTCCGGGAGACTAACTATGGCTACACCTTC
>TRBJ2-7|TRBV20-1|-|-
CSARDAPVFEQYF
TGCAGTGCTAGAGACGCCCCCGTCTTCGAGCAGTACTTC
>TRBJ2-7|TRBV12-3/TRBV12-4|-|-
CASTYPEGDEQYF
TGTGCCAGCACCTATCCGGAGGGGGACGAGCAGTACTTC
>TRBJ2-2|TRBV9|-|once
CASSVEGLEEELFF
TGTGCCAGCAGCGTAGAAGGACTGGAGGAGGAGCTGTTTTTT
>TRBJ2-1|TRBV5-1|-|-
CASSLSGEQFF
TGCGCCAGCAGCCTGTCAGGGGAGCAGTTCTTC
>TRBJ1-2|TRBV5-1|-|-
CASSFSEDGYTF
TGCGCCAGCAGCTTCTCCGAGGATGGCTACACCTTC
>TRBJ1-6|TRBV6-5|-|many
CASSHQGTIGNSPLHF
TGTGCCAGCAGTCACCAGGGAACGATTGGGAATTCACCCCTCCACTTT
>TRBJ1-2|TRBV20-1|-|-
CSAPRLTLGGYTF
TGCAGTGCCCCGCGACTGACCCTCGGGGGCTACACCTTC
>TRBJ2-1|TRBV18|TRBD2|many
CASSPRADSGGLYNEQFF
TGTGCCAGCTCACCGAGGGCCGATAGCGGGGGCCTGTACAATGAGCAGTTCTTC
>TRBJ1-1|TRBV5-1|-|many
CASSFSRGGTEAFF
TGCGCCAGCAGCTTCAGCAGAGGGGGCACTGAAGCTTTCTTT
>TRBJ1-5|TRBV19|-|-
CASSEGHTLAGQPQHF
TGTGCCAGTAGCGAAGGCCACACCTTAGCCGGCCAGCCCCAGCATTTT
>TRBJ1-6|TRBV19|-|medium-sized
CASSIGPYNSPLHF
TGTGCCAGTAGTATTGGCCCCTATAATTCACCCCTCCACTTT